This record covers a single T cell receptor (beta chain). This clonotype has ten or more counts. Its antigen is unknown. No base quality information exists; no much larger clone differs at one position. Amplification of TCR beta CDR3 regions was carried out from RNA transcripts. The TCR CDR3 was subjected to a first round of RT-PCR using the HTBI primer set and the Qiagen OneStep RT-PCR kit. Libraries were constructed in a second round of multiplex PCR, after which size selection and purification were performed. Libraries were sequenced paired-end with 100 bp reads on an Illumina HiSeq2000. The authors processed their data as follows. SOAPnuke was used to process the raw data, throwing out any read that contained adapters or uncalled bases, had a mean Phred below 15, or lacked an exact constant-primer or identifier match. High-quality paired reads were merged using COPE v1.2.5, and each unique nucleotide sequence was defined as a clonotype. MiTCR v1.1 was used to align clonotypes to the IMGT TRBV, TRBD and TRBJ reference segments. The analysis was restricted to V-J combinations with a frequency above 0.0001, which together covered over 99% of the repertoires. The TCS score was defined as the ratio of F50 (clonal expansion) to E x V (chaos), calculated using BLOSUM62-based TCRdist between CDR3 peptides within each V-J. Welch's t-statistics and random forest reduced several hundred V-J features to around 14, which were used in a naive Bayes classifier (R e1071). In-frame beta chains were kept once TCRdb had trimmed the public reads at Q25 with fastp and called clones with MiXCR. Under each unique CDR3 protein, matching rows form one entry showing the most common genes and DNA. In this record, the V and J calls reflect TCRdb's handling and not the investigators' own analysis. The sample records approximately 640,000 distinct CDR3 sequences, about 18% of which are singletons. The top ten clonotypes cover roughly 15% of the sample.

The CDR3, cysteine through phenylalanine, is 19 amino acids long. Only the CDR3 portion is preserved as DNA: 57 bases, with reading frame beginning at the first base. The junction shows trimming of 5 bases on V and 6 bases on J, and the gene matches do not reach 21 bases of it. The data belong to a study of T cells in Graves' hyperthyroidism and ophthalmopathy (dated by TCRdb to the late 2010s). About the study as a whole: Peripheral blood was collected at initial diagnosis, before any treatment. A discovery cohort of approximately 97 patients, roughly 45 with Graves' ophthalmopathy and approximately 60 with stable Graves' hyperthyroidism, was used to find distinguishing TCR V-J signatures. Prospective prediction of ophthalmopathy was tested in an independent validation cohort of approximately 19 hyperthyroidism patients and some 17 patients who later progressed to ophthalmopathy. The 100 discovery patients were randomly split 7:3 into training and test sets. In addition, the study compared T-cell repertoires in thyroid tissue and in blood from a handful of Graves' hyperthyroidism patients. Following sampling, methimazole starting at 30 mg daily was given to hyperthyroidism patients, and high-dose intravenous methylprednisolone was given to ophthalmopathy patients. The paper reports TCR Vbeta CDR3 sequencing of some 140 peripheral blood samples: 40 to 45 ophthalmopathy, 70 to 85 hyperthyroidism and around 17 progressor patients.

The paper as a whole reports these results and caveats: No statistical method was used to set the sample size in advance, and investigators knew the group allocation. A 13 V-J signature model separated ophthalmopathy from stable hyperthyroidism, with around 91% sensitivity and roughly 84% specificity in cross-validation and 80%/75% in testing. Most expanded thyroid clonotypes (frequency above 0.001) were also detected in blood, a finding suggesting that blood repertoires may reflect thyroid immune responses. During validation, the model predicted progression to ophthalmopathy a median of roughly 7.1 months ahead of onset, with almost 71% sensitivity and roughly 75% specificity.

Stable Graves' hyperthyroidism was defined as the absence of progression to ophthalmopathy over 18 months of follow-up. The hyperthyroidism patients were between 18 and 65 years old and newly diagnosed, with a disease duration of less than 2 months. Any patient with an uncontrolled infection, another autoimmune disease, pregnancy or lactation was excluded. Diagnoses were established on the basis of clinical symptoms, serum thyroxine and TRAb, thyroid ultrasound, and orbital computed tomography. Ficoll-Paque density gradient centrifugation was used to isolate PBMCs from 9.5 to 10 ml of fresh peripheral blood. Total RNA was extracted with Trizol reagent, and quality was checked on an Agilent 2100 Bioanalyzer.

This clonotype was sampled from a man in his forties or fifties with Graves' hyperthyroidism. Sequencing used blood. The rearrangement joined TRBV12-3 or TRBV12-4 to TRBJ1-1; TRBD1 aligns with 10 central bases. In nucleotide form, the sequence is TGTGCCAGCAGTCGCTGGGGACAGGGGTCCTCTAGGCGGGGAGCTGAAGCTTTCTTT. Its protein is CASSRWGQGSSRRGAEAFF.